The 2 T cell receptor beta chains reported below all come from one sample, sequenced in a study of shared clonotypes between healthy human individuals. Profiled with immunoSEQ multiplex PCR; TCRdb holds only in-frame clones, not every one. Of some 240,000 clones in the sample, approximately 70% were seen once. Sequencing input: memory CD4+ T cells sorted from blood. Subset given: CD45RA-negative fraction. Receptors were obtained from a man younger than 45 in good health.

This clone was detected only once. This chain connects TRBV5-4 to TRBJ2-3; perhaps TRBD1 as D (6 bases). This CDR3 spans 14 amino acids. Germline V gene sequence: CDR1 SGHNT, CDR2 YYREEE (reference sequence). The V end lost 10 bases, the J end lost 2 bases, and 17 bases lay between the germline ends. CDR3 sequence: CAVRTEVATDTQYF. The CDR3 nucleotides are TGTGCCGTAAGGACAGAAGTCGCCACAGATACGCAGTATTTT.

J is TRBJ1-1 and V is TRBV11-2; D not resolved. Germline CDR1 SGHAT, CDR2 FQNNGV. This CDR3 has 14 amino acids. The V gene lost 1 base and the J gene lost 0 bases, with 6 bases spanning the gap. The CDR3 is CASSLGLMNTEAFF. CDR3 bases: TGTGCCAGCAGCTTAGGTCTGATGAACACTGAAGCTTTCTTT.